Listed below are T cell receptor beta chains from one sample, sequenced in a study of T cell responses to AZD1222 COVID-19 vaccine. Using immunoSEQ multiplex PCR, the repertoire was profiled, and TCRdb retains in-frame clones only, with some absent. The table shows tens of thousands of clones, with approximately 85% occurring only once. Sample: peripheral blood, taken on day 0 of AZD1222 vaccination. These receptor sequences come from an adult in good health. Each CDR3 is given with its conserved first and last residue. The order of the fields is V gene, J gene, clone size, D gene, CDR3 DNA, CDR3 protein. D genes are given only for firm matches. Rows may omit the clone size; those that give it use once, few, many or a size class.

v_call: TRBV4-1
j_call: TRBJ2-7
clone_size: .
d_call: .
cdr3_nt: TGCGCCAGCAGCCAAGAGCCGGGACCGACGGCCGAGCAGTACTTC
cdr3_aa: CASSQEPGPTAEQYF

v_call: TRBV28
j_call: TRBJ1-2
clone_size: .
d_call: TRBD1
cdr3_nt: TGTGCCAGCAGTTTAGGGAGGGGGCCTAACTATGGCTACACCTTC
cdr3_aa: CASSLGRGPNYGYTF

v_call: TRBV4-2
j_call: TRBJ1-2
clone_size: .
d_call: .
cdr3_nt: TGTGCCAGCAGCCAAGAGACGGGGGATCATGGCTACACCTTC
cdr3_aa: CASSQETGDHGYTF

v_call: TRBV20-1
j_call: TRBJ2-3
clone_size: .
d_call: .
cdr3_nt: TGCAGTGCTCCCAGCACAGATACGCAGTATTTT
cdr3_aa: CSAPSTDTQYF

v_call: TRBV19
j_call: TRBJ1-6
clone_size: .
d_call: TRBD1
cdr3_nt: TGTGCCACCCGACAGGGGTCACACGATTCACCCCTCCACTTT
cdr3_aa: CATRQGSHDSPLHF

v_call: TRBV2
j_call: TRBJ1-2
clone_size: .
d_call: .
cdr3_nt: TGTGCCAGCACTCAGTTGTATGGCTACACCTTC
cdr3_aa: CASTQLYGYTF

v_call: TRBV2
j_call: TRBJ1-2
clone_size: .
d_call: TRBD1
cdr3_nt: TGTGCCAGCAGTGAAAAGGCTGGACAGGGAAGGTTTGGCTACACCTTC
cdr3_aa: CASSEKAGQGRFGYTF

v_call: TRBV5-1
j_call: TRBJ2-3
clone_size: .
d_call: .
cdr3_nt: TGCGCCAGCAGCTTGGACACCACAGATACGCAGTATTTT
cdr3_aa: CASSLDTTDTQYF

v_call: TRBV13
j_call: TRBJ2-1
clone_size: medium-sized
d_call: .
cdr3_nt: TGTGCCAGCAGCTCCGACACCTCCAATGAGCAGTTCTTC
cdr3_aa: CASSSDTSNEQFF

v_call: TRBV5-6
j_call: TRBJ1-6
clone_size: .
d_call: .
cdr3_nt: TGTGCCAGCAGCTTGAGTGGGGAAGGGGCACCCCTCCACTTT
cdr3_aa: CASSLSGEGAPLHF

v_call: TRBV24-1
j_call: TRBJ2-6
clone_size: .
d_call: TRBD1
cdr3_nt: TGTGCCACCAGTGATTCAGGGGGCCCCAACTCTGGGGCCAACGTCCTGACTTTC
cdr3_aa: CATSDSGGPNSGANVLTF

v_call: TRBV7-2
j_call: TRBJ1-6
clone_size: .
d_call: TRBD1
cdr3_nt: TGTGCCATTAGACAGGGAGGGTCACCCCTCCACTTT
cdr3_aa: CAIRQGGSPLHF

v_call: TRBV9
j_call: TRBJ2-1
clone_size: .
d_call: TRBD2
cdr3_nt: TGTGCCAGCAGCGTGGCGGGGGTTACGAATGAGCAGTTCTTC
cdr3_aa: CASSVAGVTNEQFF

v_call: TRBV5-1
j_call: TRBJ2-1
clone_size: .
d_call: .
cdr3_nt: TGCGCCAGCGGGGACATCTCCTACAATGAGCAGTTCTTC
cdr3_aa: CASGDISYNEQFF

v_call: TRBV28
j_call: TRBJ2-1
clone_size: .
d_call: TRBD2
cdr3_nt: TGTGCCAGCAGGAATCTGCGGGGGGCCGGGGGCAATGAGCAGTTCTTC
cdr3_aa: CASRNLRGAGGNEQFF

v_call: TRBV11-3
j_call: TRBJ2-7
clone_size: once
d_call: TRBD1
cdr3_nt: TGTGCCAGCAGTATGGGACAGGGGAGCTCCTACGAGCAGTACTTC
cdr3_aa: CASSMGQGSSYEQYF

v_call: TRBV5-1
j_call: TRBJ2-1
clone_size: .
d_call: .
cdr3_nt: TGCGCCAGCAGCTCAATCAGCAGGGGTGAGCAGTTCTTC
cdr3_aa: CASSSISRGEQFF

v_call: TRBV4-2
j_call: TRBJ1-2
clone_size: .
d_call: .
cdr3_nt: TGTGCCAGCAGCCCCGACGGACGGGAAAGGGGCTACACCTTC
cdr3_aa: CASSPDGRERGYTF

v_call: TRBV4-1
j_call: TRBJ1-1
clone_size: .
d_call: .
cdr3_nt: TGCGCCAGCAGCCATGGCAACGGACGGGGAAAAGCTTTCTTT
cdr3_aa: CASSHGNGRGKAFF

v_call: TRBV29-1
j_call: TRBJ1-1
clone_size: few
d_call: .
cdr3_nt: TGCAGCGTTGGGGGGGTTCGGGACTTGAACACTGAAGCTTTCTTT
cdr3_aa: CSVGGVRDLNTEAFF

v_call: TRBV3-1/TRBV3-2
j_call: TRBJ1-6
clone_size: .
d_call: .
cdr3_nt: TGTGCCAGCAGCCCGCGGGAGCAGAATTCACCCCTCCACTTT
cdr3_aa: CASSPREQNSPLHF

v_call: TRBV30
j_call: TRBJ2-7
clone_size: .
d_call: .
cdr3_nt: TGTGCCTGGAGTGCGAATTCTCCCGGGGAGCAGTACTTC
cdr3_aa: CAWSANSPGEQYF

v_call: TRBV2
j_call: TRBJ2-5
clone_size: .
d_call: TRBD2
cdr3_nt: TGTGCCAGCAGCGTCGGACTAGCGGGTCAGGGAGGCCAGTACTTC
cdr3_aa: CASSVGLAGQGGQYF